This entry features one TCR beta chain sequence. The data are from a study of blood T cell repertoires in COVID-19. Study overall: Sites across the United States, Italy and Spain contributed samples from acute and convalescent COVID-19.

V gave up 5 bases and J gave up 0 bases; unmatched junction bases: 10. This CDR3 has 17 residues. Germline values: CDR1 LNHDA, CDR2 SQIVND (reference sequence). Sequencing was performed with immunoSEQ multiplex PCR; in TCRdb, only in-frame clones are kept and a portion is missing. The sample yields 50,000 or so clones, around 89% seen once. This receptor was identified in a man aged 60 to 75 with active COVID-19. The sequenced sample was peripheral blood. The chain links TRBV19 to TRBJ2-1; TRBD1 matches at 7 bases. The CDR3 bases are TGTGCCAGTAGTGGGTTGTCAGGGGGATACTCCTACAATGAGCAGTTCTTC. Translating it yields CASSGLSGGYSYNEQFF. The full variable domain, completed using reference TRBV19 and TRBJ2-1, is DGGITQSPKYLFRKEGQNVTLSCEQNLNHDAMYWYRQDPGQGLRLIYYSQIVNDFQKGDIAEGYSVSREKKESFPLTVTSAQKNPTAFYLCASSGLSGGYSYNEQFFGPGTRLTVL.